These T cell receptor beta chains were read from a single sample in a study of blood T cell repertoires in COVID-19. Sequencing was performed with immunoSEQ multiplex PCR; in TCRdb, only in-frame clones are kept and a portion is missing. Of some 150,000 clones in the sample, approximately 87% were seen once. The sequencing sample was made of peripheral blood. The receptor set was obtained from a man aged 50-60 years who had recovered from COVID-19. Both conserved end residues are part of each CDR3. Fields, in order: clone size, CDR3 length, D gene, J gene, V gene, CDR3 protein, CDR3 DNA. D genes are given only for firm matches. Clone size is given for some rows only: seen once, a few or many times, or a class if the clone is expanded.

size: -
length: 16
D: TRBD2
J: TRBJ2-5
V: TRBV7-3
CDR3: CASSQISGASKETQYF
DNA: TGTGCCAGCAGCCAAATTAGCGGGGCGAGTAAAGAGACCCAGTACTTC

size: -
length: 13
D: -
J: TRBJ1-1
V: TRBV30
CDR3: CAWKDTANTEAFF
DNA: TGTGCCTGGAAGGACACCGCGAACACTGAAGCTTTCTTT

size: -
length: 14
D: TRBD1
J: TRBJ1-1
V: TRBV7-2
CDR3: CASSLNRGDTEAFF
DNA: TGTGCCAGCAGCTTGAACAGGGGTGACACTGAAGCTTTCTTT

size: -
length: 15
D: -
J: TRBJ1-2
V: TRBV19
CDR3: CASSIGGRDLYGYTF
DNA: TGTGCCAGTAGTATCGGCGGCCGGGATCTCTATGGCTACACCTTC

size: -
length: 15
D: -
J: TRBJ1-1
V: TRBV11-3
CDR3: CASSIAGEMNTEAFF
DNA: TGTGCCAGCAGCATTGCAGGGGAAATGAACACTGAAGCTTTCTTT

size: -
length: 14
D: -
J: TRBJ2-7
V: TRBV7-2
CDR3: CASSLAPMRYEQYF
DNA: TGTGCCAGCAGCTTAGCGCCCATGCGGTACGAGCAGTACTTC

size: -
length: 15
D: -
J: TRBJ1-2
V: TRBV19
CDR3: CASSIMDSITYGYTF
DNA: TGTGCCAGTAGTATAATGGACAGCATCACCTATGGCTACACCTTC

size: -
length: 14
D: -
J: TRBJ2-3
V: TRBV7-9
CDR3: CASIRGLHTDTQYF
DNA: TGTGCCAGCATCCGAGGGTTACACACAGATACGCAGTATTTT

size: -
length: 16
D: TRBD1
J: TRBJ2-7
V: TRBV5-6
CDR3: CASSLKQGAASYEQYF
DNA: TGTGCCAGCAGCTTGAAACAGGGGGCCGCCTCCTACGAGCAGTACTTC

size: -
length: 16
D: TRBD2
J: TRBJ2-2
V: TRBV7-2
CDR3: CASSGRTSGNTGELFF
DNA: TGTGCCAGCAGCGGACGGACTAGCGGCAACACCGGGGAGCTGTTTTTT

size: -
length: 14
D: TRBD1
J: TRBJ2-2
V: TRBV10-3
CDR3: CAISGTENTGELFF
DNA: TGTGCCATCAGCGGGACAGAAAACACCGGGGAGCTGTTTTTT

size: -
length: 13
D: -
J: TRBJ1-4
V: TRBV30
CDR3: CAWSRGEGEKLFF
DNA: TGTGCCTGGTCCAGGGGAGAAGGCGAAAAACTGTTTTTT

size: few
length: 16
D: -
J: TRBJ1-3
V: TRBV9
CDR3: CASSVLEFNPGNTIYF
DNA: TGTGCCAGCAGCGTTCTTGAGTTTAATCCTGGAAACACCATATATTTT

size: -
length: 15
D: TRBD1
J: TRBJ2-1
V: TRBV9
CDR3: CASSVGQGVNDEQFF
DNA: TGTGCCAGCAGCGTAGGTCAGGGGGTTAACGATGAGCAGTTCTTC

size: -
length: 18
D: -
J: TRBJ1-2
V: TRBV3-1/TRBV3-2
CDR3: CASSQSSGGGIFQVGYTF
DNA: TGTGCCAGCAGCCAGTCCAGTGGGGGGGGCATCTTTCAAGTTGGCTACACCTTC

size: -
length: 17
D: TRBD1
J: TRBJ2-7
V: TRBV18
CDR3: CASVPPFTGTGRNEQYF
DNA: TGTGCCAGCGTACCCCCTTTCACCGGGACAGGGAGGAACGAGCAGTACTTC

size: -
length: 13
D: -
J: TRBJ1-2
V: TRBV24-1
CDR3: CATSGVPRYGYTF
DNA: TGTGCCACCAGTGGAGTCCCTCGCTATGGCTACACCTTC

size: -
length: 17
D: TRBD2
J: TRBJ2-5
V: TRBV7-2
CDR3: CASSLATSGGARETQYF
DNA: TGTGCCAGCAGCTTAGCTACTAGCGGGGGGGCCCGGGAGACCCAGTACTTC

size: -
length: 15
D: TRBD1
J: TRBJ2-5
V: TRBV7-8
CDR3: CASSLGTGGPKTQYF
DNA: TGTGCCAGCAGCTTAGGGACAGGGGGCCCGAAGACCCAGTACTTC

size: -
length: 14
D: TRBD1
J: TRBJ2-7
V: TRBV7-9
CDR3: CASSPRTGGGEQYF
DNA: TGTGCCAGCAGCCCTAGGACAGGGGGCGGCGAGCAGTACTTC

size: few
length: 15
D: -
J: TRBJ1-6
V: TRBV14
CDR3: CASSRETGFVSPLHF
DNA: TGTGCCAGCAGCCGAGAAACAGGGTTTGTTTCACCCCTCCACTTT

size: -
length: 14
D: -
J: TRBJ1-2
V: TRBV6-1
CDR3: CASSEGARRYGYTF
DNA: TGTGCCAGCAGTGAAGGGGCCAGGCGCTATGGCTACACCTTC

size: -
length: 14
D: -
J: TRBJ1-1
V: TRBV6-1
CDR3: CASSDHARGTEAFF
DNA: TGTGCCAGCAGTGACCATGCCCGGGGCACTGAAGCTTTCTTT

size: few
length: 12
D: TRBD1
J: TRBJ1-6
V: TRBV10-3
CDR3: CAIRDRDSPLHF
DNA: TGTGCCATCAGGGACAGGGATTCACCCCTCCACTTT

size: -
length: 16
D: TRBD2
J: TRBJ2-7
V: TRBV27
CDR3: CASSLASGTSTYEQYF
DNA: TGTGCCAGCAGTTTGGCTAGCGGGACTTCTACCTACGAGCAGTACTTC

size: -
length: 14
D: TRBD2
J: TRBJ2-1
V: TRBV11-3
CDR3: CASTLGGSSLEQFF
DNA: TGTGCCAGCACTTTGGGGGGGTCCTCCTTAGAGCAGTTCTTC

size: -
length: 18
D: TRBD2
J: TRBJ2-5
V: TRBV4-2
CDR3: CASSQEGLAGALPETQYF
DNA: TGTGCCAGCAGCCAAGAGGGCCTAGCGGGGGCGCTCCCAGAGACCCAGTACTTC

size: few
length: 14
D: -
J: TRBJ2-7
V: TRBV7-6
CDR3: CASSSIESGYEQYF
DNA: TGTGCCAGCAGCTCGATAGAGTCCGGGTACGAGCAGTACTTC

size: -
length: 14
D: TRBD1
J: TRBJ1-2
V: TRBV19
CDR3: CASRSTGGIFGYTF
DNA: TGTGCCAGTAGATCGACAGGGGGCATTTTTGGCTACACCTTC

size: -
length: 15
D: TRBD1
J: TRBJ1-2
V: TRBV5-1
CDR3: CASSDKQGAVGGYTF
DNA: TGCGCCAGCAGCGACAAACAGGGGGCCGTTGGCGGCTACACCTTC

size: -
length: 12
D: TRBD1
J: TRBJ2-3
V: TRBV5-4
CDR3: CASRTGLDTQYF
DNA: TGTGCCAGCAGGACAGGGTTGGATACGCAGTATTTT

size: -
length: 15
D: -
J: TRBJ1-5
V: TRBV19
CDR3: CATKSPGGGNQPQHF
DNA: TGTGCCACCAAATCCCCGGGGGGAGGCAATCAGCCCCAGCATTTT

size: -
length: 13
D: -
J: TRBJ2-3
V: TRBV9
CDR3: CASSVASLDTQYF
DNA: TGTGCCAGCAGCGTAGCTAGCTTAGATACGCAGTATTTT

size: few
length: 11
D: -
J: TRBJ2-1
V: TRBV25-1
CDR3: CASWGGREQFF
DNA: TGTGCCAGCTGGGGGGGCCGTGAGCAGTTCTTC

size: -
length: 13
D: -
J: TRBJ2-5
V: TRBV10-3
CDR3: CAIEDSLQETQYF
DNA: TGTGCCATCGAGGACAGTCTACAAGAGACCCAGTACTTC

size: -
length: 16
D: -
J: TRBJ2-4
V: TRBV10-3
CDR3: CAISPTETIAKNIQYF
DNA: TGTGCCATCAGTCCGACCGAGACAATAGCCAAAAACATTCAGTACTTC

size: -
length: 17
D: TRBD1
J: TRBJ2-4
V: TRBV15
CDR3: CATSTGTEHLAKNIQYF
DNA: TGTGCCACCAGCACCGGGACAGAACATTTAGCCAAAAACATTCAGTACTTC

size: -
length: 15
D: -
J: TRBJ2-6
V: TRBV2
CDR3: CASNVGGAGANVLTF
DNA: TGTGCCAGCAATGTCGGAGGGGCTGGGGCCAACGTCCTGACTTTC

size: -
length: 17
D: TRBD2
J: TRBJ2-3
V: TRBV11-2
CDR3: CASSPRVGGGLTDTQYF
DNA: TGTGCCAGCAGCCCCCGGGTGGGCGGGGGGCTCACAGATACGCAGTATTTT

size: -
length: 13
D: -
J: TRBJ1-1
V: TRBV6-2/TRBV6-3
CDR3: CASSAAGTPSGFF
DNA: TGTGCCAGCAGTGCGGCCGGGACTCCGTCCGGGTTCTTT

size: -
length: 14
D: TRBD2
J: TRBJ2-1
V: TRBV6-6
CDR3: CASTRTSGNNEQFF
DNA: TGTGCCAGCACCCGGACTAGCGGGAACAATGAGCAGTTCTTC

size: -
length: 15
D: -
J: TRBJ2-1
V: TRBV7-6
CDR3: CASSLWPTSDNEQFF
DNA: TGTGCCAGCAGCTTATGGCCCACCTCCGACAATGAGCAGTTCTTC

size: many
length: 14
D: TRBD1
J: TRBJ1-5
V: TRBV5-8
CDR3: CASLGQVSNQPQHF
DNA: TGTGCCAGCCTGGGACAGGTTAGCAATCAGCCCCAGCATTTT

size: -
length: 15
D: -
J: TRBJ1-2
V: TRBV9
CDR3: CASSVNSRGISGYTF
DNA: TGTGCCAGCAGCGTAAACTCCAGGGGAATTAGTGGCTACACCTTC

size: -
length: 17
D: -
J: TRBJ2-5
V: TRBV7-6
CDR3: CASSLILGDTYQETQYF
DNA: TGTGCCAGCAGCTTAATTCTTGGGGACACGTACCAAGAGACCCAGTACTTC

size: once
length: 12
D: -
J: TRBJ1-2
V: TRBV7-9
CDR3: CASNGQIYGYTF
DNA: TGTGCCAGCAACGGACAGATCTATGGCTACACCTTC

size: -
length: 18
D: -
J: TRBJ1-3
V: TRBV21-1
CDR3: CASSKVPRGPSSGNTIYF
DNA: TGTGCCAGCAGCAAAGTCCCCAGGGGCCCTAGCTCTGGAAACACCATATATTTT

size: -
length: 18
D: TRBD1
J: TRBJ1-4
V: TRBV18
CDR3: CASSPAPGQTATNEKLFF
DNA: TGTGCCAGCTCACCTGCCCCGGGACAGACAGCAACTAATGAAAAACTGTTTTTT

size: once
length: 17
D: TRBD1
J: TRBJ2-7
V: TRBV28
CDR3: CASSSRDRVRFQYEQYF
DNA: TGTGCCAGCAGCTCACGCGACAGGGTCCGATTTCAATACGAGCAGTACTTC